The sequence of this TCR beta chain was determined in a study of cytomegalovirus exposure and HLA in healthy donors. The V gene's germline CDR1 is SQVTM and CDR2 ANQGSEA. This CDR3 spans 12 amino acids. V lost 4 bases and J 4 bases, leaving 11 bases between the germline ends. PCR used 60 Vbeta primers and 13 Jbeta primers. Using immunoSEQ multiplex PCR, the repertoire was profiled, and TCRdb retains in-frame clones only, with some absent. The sample records 80,000 to 95,000 clones, over 55% being singletons. The sample consisted of PBMCs. The sequence came from a woman younger than 45 in good health and CMV-seronegative. The chain is built from TRBV29-1 and TRBJ2-7, with a possible D match to TRBD1 (5 bases). As DNA, the CDR3 is TGCAGCGTTGGCAGGGTATCGTACGAGCAGTACTTC. This translates into CSVGRVSYEQYF.